The 8 T cell receptor beta chains presented below share a single source sample, sequenced in a study of blood T cell repertoires in COVID-19. Sequencing was performed with immunoSEQ multiplex PCR; in TCRdb, only in-frame clones are kept and a portion is missing. The data hold over 50,000 clones, with about 81% observed a single time. Sequenced material: peripheral blood. The receptors here all came from an elderly man with acute or convalescent COVID-19.

The rearrangement joins TRBV6-5 to TRBJ1-1; the D gene is possibly TRBD1 (6 bases). Germline V CDR1 and CDR2: MNHEY, SVGAGI. CDR3 length: 14 amino acids. With 0 bases removed from V and 1 base from J, the gap between germline ends came to 6 bases. CDR3 DNA: TGTGCCAGCAGTTACTCACAGGGGAACACTGAAGCTTTCTTT. It codes for CASSYSQGNTEAFF.

The chain recombines TRBV15 with TRBJ2-7, with 8 bases identical to TRBD1. The CDR3 runs 16 residues. Germline trimming cut 3 bases from V and 2 bases from J; bases unmatched to any gene: 9. Per germline, CDR1 LNHNV and CDR2 YYDKDF (reference sequence). The CDR3: CATSSIRTGQTYEQYF. CDR3 sequence (DNA): TGTGCCACCAGCAGCATCAGGACAGGGCAAACCTACGAGCAGTACTTC.

The rearrangement links TRBV28 to TRBJ1-1; a possible D gene is TRBD1 (5 bases). In germline, CDR1 is MDHEN, CDR2 SYDVKM. V dropped 2 bases and J dropped 1 base, with 11 bases sitting between them. This CDR3 region has 15 residues. CDR3 region: CASSLGTTANTEAFF. As DNA, the CDR3 is TGTGCCAGCAGTTTAGGCACGACAGCGAACACTGAAGCTTTCTTT.

This clone appeared a single time. The genes are TRBV2 and TRBJ1-1; unclear D gene. Germline values: CDR1 SNHLY, CDR2 FYNNEI. V lost 7 bases and J lost 4, with 13 bases in between. This CDR3 is 13 amino acids long. CDR3 region: CASTLKRGTEAFF. CDR3 DNA: TGTGCCAGCACTCTCAAGCGAGGCACTGAAGCTTTCTTT. Full variable domain (remainder filled in from reference TRBV2 and TRBJ1-1): EPEVTQTPSHQVTQMGQEVILRCVPISNHLYFYWYRQILGQKVEFLVSFYNNEISEKSEIFDDQFSVERPDGSNFTLKIRSTKLEDSAMYFCASTLKRGTEAFFGQGTRLTVV.

This clone has a handful of counts. This chain joins TRBV30 and TRBJ1-2, with 9 bases matching TRBD1. CDR3 length: 15 amino acids. CDR1 and CDR2 (germline): GTSNPN, SVGIG (reference sequence). V lost 4 bases to trimming and J lost 3 bases; unmatched junction nucleotides: 9. The CDR3 sequence is CAWNLGTGRDYGYTF. The CDR3 nucleotides are TGTGCCTGGAATCTGGGGACAGGGAGGGACTATGGCTACACCTTC. Using reference TRBV30 and TRBJ1-2 for the parts outside the CDR3, the full variable domain is SQTIHQWPATLVQPVGSPLSLECTVEGTSNPNLYWYRQAAGRGLQLLFYSVGIGQISSEVPQNLSASRPQDRQFILSSKKLLLSDSGFYLCAWNLGTGRDYGYTFGSGTRLTVV.

This clone was seen a few times. V gene TRBV7-6 combines with J gene TRBJ1-5, with D perhaps matching TRBD1 (5 bases). V was trimmed by 3 bases and J by 6 bases, leaving 12 bases between them. Germline V CDR1 and CDR2: SGHVS, FNYEAQ. This CDR3 contains 14 residues. The CDR3 coding sequence is TGTGCCAGCAGCTTGTCGGGGGAGGGTCAGCCCCAGCATTTT. It yields the protein CASSLSGEGQPQHF.

The chain is built from TRBV6-6 and TRBJ2-3, with D maybe TRBD1 (5 bases). Germline V gene sequence: CDR1 MNHNY, CDR2 SVGAGI (reference sequence). Deletions cut 5 bases from V and 2 bases from J, with 17 bases between. The CDR3 covers 16 residues. The CDR3 here is CASSQQGRSYTDTQYF. CDR3 bases: TGTGCCAGCAGTCAGCAGGGAAGGAGTTACACAGATACGCAGTATTTT.

This clone has only a few counts. The rearrangement joins TRBV11-3 to TRBJ2-2, with a tentative D call TRBD2 (6 bases). The CDR3 sequence is 13 residues long. Trimming took off 5 bases at V and 5 bases at J, with 9 bases between the two ends. From germline, CDR1 is SGHNT and CDR2 YENEEA. As DNA, the CDR3 is TGTGCCAGCAGCGAAGGAGGGACCGGGGAGCTGTTTTTT. This gives the protein CASSEGGTGELFF.